A single sample gave rise to the 11 T cell receptor beta chains below, sequenced in a study of blood T cells in healthy people across ages. With a J-beta primer mix and a sample-barcoded 5' primer, a second PCR ran about 6 to 11 cycles. TCRdb fed the 5' RACE reads into MiXCR, producing one record per CDR3 protein. The table includes 1.5 million to 2 million distinct CDR3 sequences, 28% detected once. The sample was blood. The receptor set was obtained from a woman aged 25 to 39 in good health.

J is TRBJ2-3 and V is TRBV7-3, with D perhaps matching TRBD1 (5 bases). The CDR3 contains 14 residues. Deletions cut 2 bases from V and 5 bases from J, with 11 bases between. In germline, CDR1 is SGHTA, CDR2 FQGTGA. CDR3 coding DNA: TGTGCCAGCAGCTTACTGGGGCGCGTAGATACGCAGTATTTT. Residues: CASSLLGRVDTQYF.

This clonotype was observed a handful of times. The J gene is TRBJ2-3, the V gene TRBV28; TRBD2 might be the D (5 bases). Trimming left V 5 bases short and J 6 bases short, with 15 bases between. The CDR3 contains 14 residues. CDR1 MDHEN and CDR2 SYDVKM come from the germline V gene. The CDR3 region is CASSRDYLEDTQYF. The CDR3 nucleotides are TGTGCCAGCAGTCGGGATTACCTGGAGGATACGCAGTATTTT.

With respect to this clonotype: The CDR3 ends on some other residue instead of the conserved phenylalanine or tryptophan, so this is likely a read error. This chain connects TRBV18 to TRBJ2-7; D is unresolved. Germline V gene sequence: CDR1 KGHSH, CDR2 LQKENI. Trimming took 3 bases from V and 0 from J, leaving 3 bases between them. The CDR3 covers 12 residues. The CDR3 reads CASSPNSYEQYC. The CDR3 region has the DNA TGTGCCAGCTCACCGAACTCCTACGAGCAGTACTGC.

This chain joins TRBV28 and TRBJ1-4; unclear D gene. This CDR3 has 13 residues. Trimming took off 3 bases at V and 3 bases at J, with 5 bases between the two ends. Per germline, CDR1 MDHEN and CDR2 SYDVKM. CDR3 amino acids: CASSLSSNEKLFF. DNA of the CDR3: TGTGCCAGCAGTTTGTCGTCTAATGAAAAACTGTTTTTT.

This clonotype was observed at least ten times. The chain carries TRBV9 and TRBJ1-2; D gene uncertain. Per germline, CDR1 SGDLS and CDR2 YYNGEE. The germline V and J ends were trimmed by 3 bases and 1 base, with 7 bases remaining between them. The CDR3 is 13 residues long. The CDR3 is CASSGVDNYGYTF. In DNA form, the CDR3 reads TGTGCCAGCAGCGGAGTAGATAACTATGGCTACACCTTC.

J is TRBJ2-4 and V is TRBV28; 11 nucleotides line up with TRBD1. This CDR3 spans 14 amino acids. The germline V gene has CDR1 MDHEN and CDR2 SYDVKM. The ends lost 6 bases at V and 14 bases at J; junction bases unmatched: 12. For the CDR3, the DNA is TGTGCCAGCAGACGGACAGGGGGCGGGGTGGAGGAGTACTTC. Protein product: CASRRTGGGVEEYF.

This clonotype was detected a few times. The V call is TRBV18, the J call TRBJ2-1; D assignment may be TRBD1 or TRBD2 (5 bases each). Trimming cost V 0 bases and J 6 bases, with 6 bases left between them. CDR3 length: 13 residues. The V gene's germline CDR1 is KGHSH and CDR2 LQKENI. The CDR3 region has the DNA TGTGCCAGCTCACCACCCGGGGCCAATGAGCAGTTCTTC. Its translation: CASSPPGANEQFF.

There are a few counts of this clonotype. The chain is built from TRBV2 and TRBJ2-1, with D possibly matching TRBD1 (6 bases). The CDR3 extends over 13 amino acids. From germline, CDR1 is SNHLY and CDR2 FYNNEI. The V gene lost 7 bases and the J gene lost 9 bases, with 16 bases spanning the gap. Here the CDR3 DNA reads TGTGCCAGCAATCAGGGGCCGGCACTTGAGCAGTTCTTC. Amino acid sequence: CASNQGPALEQFF.

The table lists this clonotype with a few counts. This chain uses TRBV20-1 with TRBJ1-4; no definite D call. The CDR3 loop spans 14 amino acids. CDR1 is DFQATT and CDR2 is SNEGSKA in the germline V gene (reference sequence). V was trimmed by 5 bases and J by 6 bases, leaving 16 bases between them. The CDR3 here is CSARKEGGYEKLFF. The CDR3 bases are TGCAGTGCTCGAAAGGAGGGCGGATATGAAAAACTGTTTTTT.

Only a few counts were recorded for this clonotype. At one end the junction does not follow the germline gene, possibly because of a read error. The chain carries TRBV7-3 and TRBJ2-5, with 9 bases lining up with TRBD1. CDR1 is SGHTA, CDR2 FQGTGA, per germline. The length of the CDR3 is 14 residues. The CDR3 DNA reads TGTGCCGGCAGCTCACGGACAGGGGACGGGACCCAGTACTTC. It codes for CAGSSRTGDGTQYF.

This clonotype was picked up one time. This chain connects TRBV15 to TRBJ2-3; 7 bases line up with TRBD2. Losses at the gene ends were 3 bases for V and 2 bases for J; bases not matched to a gene: 5. Germline assignment: CDR1 LNHNV and CDR2 YYDKDF (reference sequence). The CDR3 has 15 residues. CDR3 amino acids: CATSSSGQVTDTQYF. CDR3 DNA: TGTGCCACCAGCAGTAGCGGGCAAGTCACAGATACGCAGTATTTT. The whole variable domain, filled in from reference TRBV15 and TRBJ2-3, reads DAMVIQNPRYQVTQFGKPVTLSCSQTLNHNVMYWYQQKSSQAPKLLFHYYDKDFNNEADTPDNFQSRRPNTSFCFLDIRSPGLGDTAMYLCATSSSGQVTDTQYFGPGTRLTVL.